These T cell receptor beta chains were read from a single sample in a study of PD-L1 blockade in urothelial cancer. Assay: immunoSEQ multiplex PCR; the TCRdb copy retains only in-frame clones and omits some. The sample includes 55,000 to 80,000 clones, 81% seen only once; the top ten take around 3.2%. Sequencing used PBMCs, obtained around atezolizumab (anti-PD-L1) treatment. Source of these receptors: a man in his 70s with urothelial cancer. CDR3s include the opening cysteine and the closing phenylalanine or tryptophan. Fields, in order: CDR3 length, D gene, J gene, V gene, clone size, CDR3 DNA, CDR3 protein. The D gene is left open where the match is weak. Not every row has a clone size; where given, it reads once, few, many or a size class.

CDR3 length: 16
D gene: TRBD2
J gene: TRBJ2-1
V gene: TRBV9
clone size: .
CDR3 DNA: TGTGCCAGCAGCGTAGGTCTAGCGGGAGATGTTAGGGAGCAGTTCTTC
CDR3 protein: CASSVGLAGDVREQFF

CDR3 length: 13
D gene: TRBD1
J gene: TRBJ2-7
V gene: TRBV5-1
clone size: .
CDR3 DNA: TGCGCCAGCAGCTTCGACAGGGGCTACGAGCAGTACTTC
CDR3 protein: CASSFDRGYEQYF

CDR3 length: 16
D gene: TRBD2
J gene: TRBJ2-7
V gene: TRBV28
clone size: .
CDR3 DNA: TGTGCCAGCAGTCTCCCCGGTAGCGGGATTAGCTCCGAGCAGTACTTC
CDR3 protein: CASSLPGSGISSEQYF

CDR3 length: 16
D gene: .
J gene: TRBJ2-7
V gene: TRBV18
clone size: .
CDR3 DNA: TGTGCCAGCTCGCAATTTCCCGGGACTGGCTCCTACGAGCAGTACTTC
CDR3 protein: CASSQFPGTGSYEQYF

CDR3 length: 13
D gene: .
J gene: TRBJ1-1
V gene: TRBV2
clone size: .
CDR3 DNA: TGTGCCAGCAGCCTCCCGAGGGGGACTGAAGCTTTCTTT
CDR3 protein: CASSLPRGTEAFF

CDR3 length: 22
D gene: TRBD2
J gene: TRBJ2-7
V gene: TRBV30
clone size: few
CDR3 DNA: TGTGCCTGGAGAGCCTCCGGTTGGGTAGCGGGGGAGATGGGGCTCCCTTCCTACGAGCAGTACTTC
CDR3 protein: CAWRASGWVAGEMGLPSYEQYF

CDR3 length: 14
D gene: .
J gene: TRBJ2-7
V gene: TRBV7-9
clone size: .
CDR3 DNA: TGTGCCAGCAGCTTTCGTCAGTCCTCCTACGAGCAGTACTTC
CDR3 protein: CASSFRQSSYEQYF

CDR3 length: 15
D gene: TRBD1
J gene: TRBJ2-5
V gene: TRBV18
clone size: .
CDR3 DNA: TGTGCCAGCTCAGCTCTGACAGGGGCGGCGGAGACCCAGTACTTC
CDR3 protein: CASSALTGAAETQYF

CDR3 length: 12
D gene: TRBD1
J gene: TRBJ1-2
V gene: TRBV18
clone size: .
CDR3 DNA: TGTTTAACAGGGGGATTCTCGTACGGCTACACCTTC
CDR3 protein: CLTGGFSYGYTF

CDR3 length: 14
D gene: TRBD1
J gene: TRBJ1-3
V gene: TRBV30
clone size: .
CDR3 DNA: TGTGCCTGGAGTCCAGGGGGAGGTGGAAACACCATATATTTT
CDR3 protein: CAWSPGGGGNTIYF

CDR3 length: 12
D gene: .
J gene: TRBJ1-2
V gene: TRBV5-1
clone size: .
CDR3 DNA: TGCGCCAGCAGCTTAGGTGAGGGTGGCTACACCTTC
CDR3 protein: CASSLGEGGYTF

CDR3 length: 17
D gene: .
J gene: TRBJ2-2
V gene: TRBV4-2
clone size: once
CDR3 DNA: TGTGCCAGCAGCCTCCAAAGTACGGGAGCGAACACCGGGGAGCTGTTTTTT
CDR3 protein: CASSLQSTGANTGELFF

CDR3 length: 16
D gene: .
J gene: TRBJ1-3
V gene: TRBV5-1
clone size: .
CDR3 DNA: TGCGCCAGCAGCCGGGGCCGGGGGGACGTCGGAAACACCATATATTTT
CDR3 protein: CASSRGRGDVGNTIYF

CDR3 length: 17
D gene: .
J gene: TRBJ1-1
V gene: TRBV29-1
clone size: few
CDR3 DNA: TGCAGCGTTGAAGTGGGTCTACAGGGTTGGATGAACACTGAAGCTTTCTTT
CDR3 protein: CSVEVGLQGWMNTEAFF

CDR3 length: 13
D gene: .
J gene: TRBJ1-4
V gene: TRBV27
clone size: .
CDR3 DNA: TGTGCCAGCAGTCCCGCAACTAATGAAAAACTGTTTTTT
CDR3 protein: CASSPATNEKLFF

CDR3 length: 15
D gene: .
J gene: TRBJ2-3
V gene: TRBV5-4
clone size: .
CDR3 DNA: TGTGCCAGCAGCTCGACTAGGGGACGCACAGATACGCAGTATTTT
CDR3 protein: CASSSTRGRTDTQYF

CDR3 length: 15
D gene: TRBD2
J gene: TRBJ2-3
V gene: TRBV9
clone size: .
CDR3 DNA: TGTGCCAGCAGCGTCACTAGCGGGGTCACGAATACGCAGTATTTT
CDR3 protein: CASSVTSGVTNTQYF

CDR3 length: 14
D gene: .
J gene: TRBJ2-3
V gene: TRBV2
clone size: .
CDR3 DNA: TGTGCCAGCAGTGAGGGCCGTGGCACAGATACGCAGTATTTT
CDR3 protein: CASSEGRGTDTQYF

CDR3 length: 14
D gene: TRBD2
J gene: TRBJ2-2
V gene: TRBV13
clone size: once
CDR3 DNA: TGTGCCAGCAGCTCGGGACTAGATACCGGGGAGCTGTTTTTT
CDR3 protein: CASSSGLDTGELFF

CDR3 length: 12
D gene: .
J gene: TRBJ1-5
V gene: TRBV6-1
clone size: .
CDR3 DNA: TGTGCCAGCAGTGAAGCGCGCCAGCCCCAGCATTTT
CDR3 protein: CASSEARQPQHF

CDR3 length: 15
D gene: TRBD2
J gene: TRBJ2-1
V gene: TRBV15
clone size: .
CDR3 DNA: TGTGCCACCAGCAGAGACCGCGGGGGTTACAATGAGCAGTTCTTC
CDR3 protein: CATSRDRGGYNEQFF

CDR3 length: 15
D gene: TRBD1
J gene: TRBJ1-4
V gene: TRBV28
clone size: .
CDR3 DNA: TGTGCCAGCAGAATTCGACAGGGGACGAGTGAAAAACTGTTTTTT
CDR3 protein: CASRIRQGTSEKLFF

CDR3 length: 15
D gene: .
J gene: TRBJ1-3
V gene: TRBV5-1
clone size: .
CDR3 DNA: TGCGCCAGCAGCTTGGCCGGAGCCTCTGGAAACACCATATATTTT
CDR3 protein: CASSLAGASGNTIYF

CDR3 length: 15
D gene: .
J gene: TRBJ2-1
V gene: TRBV11-3
clone size: .
CDR3 DNA: TGTGCCAGCAGCTTGGGGGGGACATCCTACAATGAGCAGTTCTTC
CDR3 protein: CASSLGGTSYNEQFF

CDR3 length: 13
D gene: TRBD1
J gene: TRBJ1-1
V gene: TRBV11-3
clone size: few
CDR3 DNA: TGTGCCAGCAGTGGACAGGGCGACACTGAAGCTTTCTTT
CDR3 protein: CASSGQGDTEAFF

CDR3 length: 16
D gene: .
J gene: TRBJ2-2
V gene: TRBV5-1
clone size: .
CDR3 DNA: TGCGCCAGCAGCTTGCTCTCAGGTGCGAACACCGGGGAGCTGTTTTTT
CDR3 protein: CASSLLSGANTGELFF

CDR3 length: 14
D gene: .
J gene: TRBJ1-1
V gene: TRBV5-5
clone size: .
CDR3 DNA: TGTGCCAGCAGCTTGTATGGGGGAGGCACTGAAGCTTTCTTT
CDR3 protein: CASSLYGGGTEAFF

CDR3 length: 15
D gene: .
J gene: TRBJ2-7
V gene: TRBV28
clone size: once
CDR3 DNA: TGTGCCAGCAGTTCCCCCAGGGCAGGGAACTACGAGCAGTACTTC
CDR3 protein: CASSSPRAGNYEQYF

CDR3 length: 15
D gene: TRBD2
J gene: TRBJ2-3
V gene: TRBV18
clone size: .
CDR3 DNA: TGTGCCAGCTCACTTGGACTAGCGGCCCCGGATACGCAGTATTTT
CDR3 protein: CASSLGLAAPDTQYF

CDR3 length: 14
D gene: .
J gene: TRBJ1-1
V gene: TRBV5-1
clone size: .
CDR3 DNA: TGCGCCAGCAGCTTGGACGGACAGCCGGGGGGAGCTTTCTTT
CDR3 protein: CASSLDGQPGGAFF

CDR3 length: 15
D gene: .
J gene: TRBJ2-1
V gene: TRBV5-1
clone size: .
CDR3 DNA: TGCGCCAGCAGTCTCGACTTGAGCTCCTACAATGAGCAGTTCTTC
CDR3 protein: CASSLDLSSYNEQFF

CDR3 length: 15
D gene: TRBD2
J gene: TRBJ2-1
V gene: TRBV29-1
clone size: .
CDR3 DNA: TGCAGCGTTGGCCCGGGACTAGCGGGAGTTAACGAGCAGTTCTTC
CDR3 protein: CSVGPGLAGVNEQFF

CDR3 length: 14
D gene: TRBD1
J gene: TRBJ2-7
V gene: TRBV6-6
clone size: .
CDR3 DNA: TGTGCCAGCAGTGACCCGGACAGGGCCTACGAGCAGTACTTC
CDR3 protein: CASSDPDRAYEQYF

CDR3 length: 14
D gene: TRBD1
J gene: TRBJ1-4
V gene: TRBV27
clone size: .
CDR3 DNA: TGTGCCAGCAGTTTAGCAGGGGGTGGTGAAAAACTGTTTTTT
CDR3 protein: CASSLAGGGEKLFF

CDR3 length: 18
D gene: TRBD2
J gene: TRBJ2-7
V gene: TRBV10-3
clone size: once
CDR3 DNA: TGTGCCATCAGTGAGACACTTGCCCGGACTAGCGGGGGGATCGAGCAGTACTTC
CDR3 protein: CAISETLARTSGGIEQYF

CDR3 length: 15
D gene: TRBD2
J gene: TRBJ2-7
V gene: TRBV2
clone size: .
CDR3 DNA: TGTGCCAGCAGTGAAAGTAGCGGGAGGAGGTACGAGCAGTACTTC
CDR3 protein: CASSESSGRRYEQYF

CDR3 length: 12
D gene: .
J gene: TRBJ2-7
V gene: TRBV11-2
clone size: .
CDR3 DNA: TGTACCAGCAGAGGGACACTCCACGAGCAGTACTTC
CDR3 protein: CTSRGTLHEQYF

CDR3 length: 16
D gene: TRBD2
J gene: TRBJ2-3
V gene: TRBV7-6
clone size: .
CDR3 DNA: TGTGCCAGCAGCGCCGGACTAGCGGAAAGCACAGATACGCAGTATTTT
CDR3 protein: CASSAGLAESTDTQYF

CDR3 length: 14
D gene: TRBD1
J gene: TRBJ1-1
V gene: TRBV7-2
clone size: .
CDR3 DNA: TGTGCCAGCAGCAAAATGGACAGGGGTCGAGGAGCTTTCTTT
CDR3 protein: CASSKMDRGRGAFF

CDR3 length: 12
D gene: TRBD1
J gene: TRBJ2-7
V gene: TRBV30
clone size: .
CDR3 DNA: TGTGCCTCGGGACAGGGTGCCTACGAGCAGTACTTC
CDR3 protein: CASGQGAYEQYF

CDR3 length: 17
D gene: TRBD2
J gene: TRBJ2-1
V gene: TRBV6-4
clone size: .
CDR3 DNA: TGTGCCAGCAGTCCTTCGGGGTCTAGCGGAGCCTACAATGAGCAGTTCTTC
CDR3 protein: CASSPSGSSGAYNEQFF

CDR3 length: 13
D gene: TRBD1
J gene: TRBJ1-5
V gene: TRBV18
clone size: .
CDR3 DNA: TGTGCCAGCTCACCATCCCAGGGACAGGGCCAGCATTTT
CDR3 protein: CASSPSQGQGQHF

CDR3 length: 14
D gene: TRBD2
J gene: TRBJ2-7
V gene: TRBV18
clone size: .
CDR3 DNA: TGTGCCAGCTCCTACGGACTAGCGGGGGCCGAGCAGTACTTC
CDR3 protein: CASSYGLAGAEQYF

CDR3 length: 13
D gene: .
J gene: TRBJ2-5
V gene: TRBV5-6
clone size: once
CDR3 DNA: TGTGCCAGCAGCATTCAGGGGACGGAGACCCAGTACTTC
CDR3 protein: CASSIQGTETQYF

CDR3 length: 13
D gene: .
J gene: TRBJ2-2
V gene: TRBV5-4
clone size: .
CDR3 DNA: TGTGCCAGCAGCCCCCGAGGCACCGGGGAGCTGTTTTTT
CDR3 protein: CASSPRGTGELFF

CDR3 length: 15
D gene: TRBD1
J gene: TRBJ2-7
V gene: TRBV2
clone size: .
CDR3 DNA: TGTGCCAGCAGCTCGGACAGGGCGGCCTCCTACGAGCAGTACTTC
CDR3 protein: CASSSDRAASYEQYF

CDR3 length: 12
D gene: .
J gene: TRBJ2-2
V gene: TRBV9
clone size: medium-sized
CDR3 DNA: TGTGCCAGCAGCGTGAGGTCCGGGGAGCTGTTTTTT
CDR3 protein: CASSVRSGELFF

CDR3 length: 15
D gene: TRBD2
J gene: TRBJ2-7
V gene: TRBV15
clone size: once
CDR3 DNA: TGTGCCACCAGCAGAGAACTAGCGGGAGAATACGAGCAGTACTTC
CDR3 protein: CATSRELAGEYEQYF

CDR3 length: 15
D gene: TRBD1
J gene: TRBJ1-2
V gene: TRBV19
clone size: .
CDR3 DNA: TGTGCCAGTAGTGGAGCTAGGGGGCCCGGCTATGGCTACACCTTC
CDR3 protein: CASSGARGPGYGYTF

CDR3 length: 15
D gene: TRBD2
J gene: TRBJ2-3
V gene: TRBV5-4
clone size: .
CDR3 DNA: TGTGCCAGCACTCCTACTAGCGGGAATACAGATACGCAGTATTTT
CDR3 protein: CASTPTSGNTDTQYF